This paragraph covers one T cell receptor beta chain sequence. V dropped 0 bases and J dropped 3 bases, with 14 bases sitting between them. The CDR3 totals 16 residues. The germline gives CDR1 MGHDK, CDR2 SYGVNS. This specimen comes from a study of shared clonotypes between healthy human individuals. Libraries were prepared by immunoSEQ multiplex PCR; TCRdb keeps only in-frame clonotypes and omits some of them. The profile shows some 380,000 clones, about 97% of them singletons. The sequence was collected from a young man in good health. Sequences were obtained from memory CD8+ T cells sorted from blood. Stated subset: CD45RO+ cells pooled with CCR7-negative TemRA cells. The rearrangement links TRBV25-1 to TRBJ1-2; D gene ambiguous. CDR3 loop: CASSEYAPPGDYGYTF. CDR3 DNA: TGTGCCAGCAGTGAATACGCACCCCCCGGAGACTATGGCTACACCTTC.